The 25 T cell receptor beta chains below all came from one sample that was sequenced in a study of T cell repertoires in cytomegalovirus infection. TCRdb recomputed calls from the reads with MiXCR, one row per CDR3 protein. The table includes some 220,000 distinct CDR3 sequences, 9% to 15% detected once. The sample was PBMCs. Source of these receptors: a human donor in good health (CMV status not recorded). Some clones in this sample may be carry-over from other donors' samples.

This clonotype came up a few times. J is TRBJ1-4 and V is TRBV25-1, with D tentatively TRBD1 (5 bases). The germline V gene has CDR1 MGHDK and CDR2 SYGVNS. Trimming stripped 5 bases from V and 8 bases from J, with 18 bases between. The CDR3 extends over 15 amino acids. CDR3 residues: CASSRLGGGGEKLFF. CDR3 sequence (DNA): TGTGCCAGCAGTCGTCTCGGGGGGGGAGGCGAAAAACTGTTTTTT.

This clonotype has more than one count but fewer than ten. The DNA of the CDR3 is TGTGCCAGCAGTAACCAGGGGGTCGAAGAGACCCAGTACTTC. Protein: CASSNQGVEETQYF. The chain links TRBV12-3 or TRBV12-4 to TRBJ2-5; TRBD1 agrees at 7 bases. The CDR3 loop spans 14 amino acids. J lost 3 bases, V lost 5 bases, and 6 bases had no gene match.

This clonotype came up many times. The chain couples TRBV28 to TRBJ2-1; 8 positions agree with TRBD2. The CDR3 contains 16 residues. Germline CDR1 reads MDHEN; CDR2 reads SYDVKM. With V trimmed by 7 bases and J by 4 bases, 12 bases remained unmatched. The CDR3 nucleotides are TGTGCCAGCAACCCCATGGGAACTAGCGGTTACAATGAGCAGTTCTTC. It specifies CASNPMGTSGYNEQFF.

This clonotype appeared many times. This chain links TRBV5-6 with TRBJ2-7; 7 positions agree with TRBD1. V lost 0 bases, J lost 6 bases, and 9 bases stayed unmatched. The CDR3 has 15 amino acids. Germline loops: CDR1 SGHDT, CDR2 YYEEEE. CDR3 sequence reads: CASSLVGQASGEQYF. Here the CDR3 DNA reads TGTGCCAGCAGCTTGGTCGGACAGGCTTCGGGCGAGCAGTACTTC.

This clonotype was detected ten times or more. The junction departs from germline at one end; a sequencing error may be responsible. The chain employs TRBV19 and TRBJ2-7; weak D call: TRBD1 (6 bases). Germline V gene data show CDR1 as LNHDA and CDR2 as SQIVND (reference sequence). The CDR3 covers 14 residues. CDR3 in DNA: TGTGCCAGTAGTATAGATCGGACAGACTACGCGCAGTACTTC. Translated, it gives CASSIDRTDYAQYF.

V gene TRBV7-2 combines with J gene TRBJ2-7, with 9 bases matching TRBD2. CDR3 length equals 12 residues. CDR1 and CDR2 from the germline V gene are SGHTA and FQGNSA. V gave up 5 bases and J gave up 9 bases; unmatched junction bases: 5. As DNA, the CDR3 is TGTGCCAGCAGCCTTAGCGGGAGTAGGCAGTACTTC. Its translation: CASSLSGSRQYF.

A few counts support this clonotype. The chain uses TRBV14 and TRBJ2-1, with D uncertain. V dropped 2 bases and J dropped 7 bases, with 3 bases sitting between them. Germline CDR1 reads SGHDN; CDR2 reads FVKESK. The CDR3 is 11 amino acids. The CDR3 here is CASSQMNEQFF. Written as DNA, the CDR3 is TGTGCCAGCAGCCAAATGAATGAGCAGTTCTTC.

The chain combines TRBV7-9 with TRBJ1-1; D gene unclear. Germline lookup yields CDR1 SEHNR and CDR2 FQNEAQ (reference sequence). The CDR3 loop spans 15 amino acids. Trimming cost V 5 bases and J 0 bases, with 13 bases left between them. CDR3 bases: TGTGCCAGCAGCATATCGTCGACGGTGAACACTGAAGCTTTCTTT. Translated: CASSISSTVNTEAFF.

The rearrangement joins TRBV6-2 or TRBV6-3 to TRBJ2-5; D might be TRBD1 (6 bases). V lost 6 bases, J lost 5 bases, and 19 bases lay in between. Germline loops: CDR1 MNHEY, CDR2 SVGEGT. This CDR3 region has 15 residues. The CDR3 spells CASSSGAFQGETQYF. CDR3 coding DNA: TGTGCCAGCAGCTCCGGGGCCTTTCAGGGGGAGACCCAGTACTTC.

This clonotype has a handful of counts. The genes are TRBV12-5 and TRBJ2-1, with a weak D call TRBD2 (6 bases). The CDR3 loop spans 16 amino acids. Trimming stripped 5 bases from V and 8 bases from J, with 22 bases between. Germline loops: CDR1 LGHNT, CDR2 FRNRAP. CDR3 in amino acids: CASGNSLGLEPHEQFF. In nucleotides, the CDR3 is TGTGCTAGTGGTAATTCTTTGGGACTCGAGCCCCATGAGCAGTTCTTC. Drawing the rest from reference TRBV12-5 and TRBJ2-1, the complete variable domain is DARVTQTPRHKVTEMGQEVTMRCQPILGHNTVFWYRQTMMQGLELLAYFRNRAPLDDSGMPKDRFSAEMPDATLATLKIQPSEPRDSAVYFCASGNSLGLEPHEQFFGPGTRLTVL.

The rearrangement uses TRBV2 and TRBJ2-7; D gene ambiguous. V lost 1 base and J 2 bases, leaving 3 bases between the germline ends. The CDR3 runs to 12 residues. Germline V gives CDR1 SNHLY, CDR2 FYNNEI. In DNA form, the CDR3 reads TGTGCCAGCAGTGAAGGGACCTACGAGCAGTACTTC. Protein product: CASSEGTYEQYF.

This clonotype has a single count. This chain links TRBV7-4 with TRBJ2-3; TRBD2 agrees at 8 bases. This CDR3 has 16 residues. From germline, CDR1 is SGHVT and CDR2 SQSDAQ. V was clipped by 5 bases and J by 5 bases; unmatched bases: 12. For the CDR3, the DNA is TGTGCCAGCAGCCCCCCCAGCGGGGGTATGGAAGATACGCAGTATTTT. Its protein is CASSPPSGGMEDTQYF.

This clonotype occurred many times. The V call is TRBV7-3, the J call TRBJ2-5, with D possibly called TRBD1 or TRBD2 (5 bases each). Between the trimmed V and J ends, which lost 3 bases and 2 bases, there was a span of 16 bases. The CDR3 has 16 residues. Germline V gene sequence: CDR1 SGHTA, CDR2 FQGTGA. CDR3 nucleotides: TGTGCCAGCAGCTTGGGACCAGTGAAGGGGCAAGAGACCCAGTACTTC. This translates into CASSLGPVKGQETQYF.

This clonotype came up many times. J is TRBJ1-1 and V is TRBV7-2; D is perhaps TRBD1 (5 bases). Germline values: CDR1 SGHTA, CDR2 FQGNSA. This CDR3 comprises 17 residues. Trimming shortened V by 2 bases and J by 1 base, and 17 bases separated the two germline ends. CDR3 loop: CASSLSAGKGSNTEAFF. The CDR3 DNA reads TGTGCCAGCAGCTTATCAGCTGGGAAGGGGTCGAACACTGAAGCTTTCTTT.

The genes are TRBV5-5 and TRBJ2-5; 7 bases are shared with TRBD2. This CDR3 region has 15 residues. V trimming: 0 bases; J trimming: 4 bases; junction bases outside the gene matches: 6. Germline loops: CDR1 SGHKS, CDR2 YYEKEE (reference sequence). This CDR3 is CASSLGAGTGETQYF. CDR3 nucleotides: TGTGCCAGCAGCTTGGGAGCGGGGACGGGAGAGACCCAGTACTTC. The whole variable domain, remainder taken from reference TRBV5-5 and TRBJ2-5, is DAGVTQSPTHLIKTRGQQVTLRCSPISGHKSVSWYQQVLGQGPQFIFQYYEKEERGRGNFPDRFSARQFPNYSSELNVNALLLGDSALYLCASSLGAGTGETQYFGPGTRLLVL.

This clonotype was detected many times. The chain is built from TRBV7-2 and TRBJ2-7, with TRBD1 matching 9 bases. The CDR3 loop spans 14 amino acids. Germline assignment: CDR1 SGHTA and CDR2 FQGNSA. V shed 5 bases and J 6 bases; nucleotides not matched to a gene: 8. The CDR3 nucleotides are TGTGCCAGCAGCACGGCACAGGGGGCGAGCGAGCAGTACTTC. Protein sequence: CASSTAQGASEQYF.

The sample holds many counts of this clonotype. The chain uses TRBV5-1 and TRBJ2-5; D tentatively fits TRBD1 or TRBD2 (5 bases each). Germline values: CDR1 SGHRS, CDR2 YFSETQ. The CDR3 covers 15 residues. Deletions cut 4 bases from V and 1 base from J, with 14 bases between. CDR3 nucleotides: TGCGCCAGCAGCCTCCGGGACCAAGGCCAAGAGACCCAGTACTTC. Translated: CASSLRDQGQETQYF.

V is TRBV19 and J is TRBJ2-3, with a weak D call TRBD1 (5 bases). Per germline, CDR1 LNHDA and CDR2 SQIVND (reference sequence). Trimming took off 5 bases at V and 6 bases at J, with 12 bases between the two ends. The CDR3 has 13 residues. CDR3 nucleotide sequence: TGTGCCAGTAGTCCCAGGGAATCGGATACGCAGTATTTT. This encodes CASSPRESDTQYF. The full variable domain, in which reference TRBV19 and TRBJ2-3 provide the parts outside the CDR3, is DGGITQSPKYLFRKEGQNVTLSCEQNLNHDAMYWYRQDPGQGLRLIYYSQIVNDFQKGDIAEGYSVSREKKESFPLTVTSAQKNPTAFYLCASSPRESDTQYFGPGTRLTVL.

This clonotype was recorded at least ten times. The chain carries TRBV5-1 and TRBJ2-1; 10 bases align to TRBD1. The V gene's germline CDR1 is SGHRS and CDR2 YFSETQ. V lost 4 bases and J lost 6; bases outside the gene matches: 7. The CDR3 extends over 15 amino acids. The CDR3 loop is CASSDGTGEGNEQFF. The CDR3 nucleotides read TGCGCCAGCAGCGACGGGACAGGGGAGGGCAATGAGCAGTTCTTC.

This clonotype was recorded a few times. V usage is TRBV28 and J usage is TRBJ1-1; no firm D call. Trimming removed 6 bases from V and 7 bases from J, with 15 bases in between. Germline lookup yields CDR1 MDHEN and CDR2 SYDVKM. The CDR3 runs 13 residues. The CDR3 DNA is TGTGCCAGCAGCCGATCCGCAGTAGTTGAAGCTTTCTTT. As protein: CASSRSAVVEAFF.

This clonotype was seen only a few times. V usage is TRBV20-1 and J usage is TRBJ2-5; 9 bases line up with TRBD2. Germline V gene sequence: CDR1 DFQATT, CDR2 SNEGSKA (reference sequence). The ends lost 3 bases at V and 2 bases at J; junction bases unmatched: 4. This CDR3 has 14 amino acids. In nucleotides, the CDR3 is TGCAGTGCTAGCCCTAGCGGGGCTCAAGAGACCCAGTACTTC. Residues: CSASPSGAQETQYF.

The chain links TRBV6-8 to TRBJ2-7, with 10 bases aligning to TRBD1. CDR3 size: 15 residues. Germline lookup yields CDR1 MNHGY and CDR2 SAAAGT. Trimming at V came to 6 bases and at J to 1 base, leaving 6 bases not matched to a gene. The CDR3 sequence is CASSRDRGHSYEQYF. The CDR3 coding sequence is TGTGCCAGCAGCCGCGACAGGGGGCATTCCTACGAGCAGTACTTC.

This clonotype was found many times. J is TRBJ2-7 and V is TRBV7-8, with D tentatively TRBD1 (6 bases). Trimming left V 5 bases short and J 2 bases short, with 16 bases between. Germline V gene data show CDR1 as SGHVS and CDR2 as FQNEAQ. CDR3 length: 15 amino acids. CDR3 coding DNA: TGTGCCAGCAGCCCCAGGGGAAGGGTAGCCTACGAGCAGTACTTC. It codes for CASSPRGRVAYEQYF.

At least ten counts were recorded for this clonotype. The V gene is TRBV6-1, the J gene TRBJ1-1; D unresolved. This CDR3 is built from 13 residues. Germline values: CDR1 MNHNS, CDR2 SASEGT. The V gene lost 4 bases and the J gene lost 2 bases, with 8 bases spanning the gap. Here the CDR3 DNA reads TGTGCCAGCAGTGTCCCGTCAAACACTGAAGCTTTCTTT. It yields the protein CASSVPSNTEAFF.

This chain joins TRBV6-1 and TRBJ2-7; no reliable D call. The CDR3 is 12 amino acids. Germline values: CDR1 MNHNS, CDR2 SASEGT. V shed 4 bases and J shed 3 bases, with 7 bases lying between them. CDR3 loop: CASSVNVYEQYF. CDR3 nucleotides: TGTGCCAGCAGTGTAAACGTCTACGAGCAGTACTTC.